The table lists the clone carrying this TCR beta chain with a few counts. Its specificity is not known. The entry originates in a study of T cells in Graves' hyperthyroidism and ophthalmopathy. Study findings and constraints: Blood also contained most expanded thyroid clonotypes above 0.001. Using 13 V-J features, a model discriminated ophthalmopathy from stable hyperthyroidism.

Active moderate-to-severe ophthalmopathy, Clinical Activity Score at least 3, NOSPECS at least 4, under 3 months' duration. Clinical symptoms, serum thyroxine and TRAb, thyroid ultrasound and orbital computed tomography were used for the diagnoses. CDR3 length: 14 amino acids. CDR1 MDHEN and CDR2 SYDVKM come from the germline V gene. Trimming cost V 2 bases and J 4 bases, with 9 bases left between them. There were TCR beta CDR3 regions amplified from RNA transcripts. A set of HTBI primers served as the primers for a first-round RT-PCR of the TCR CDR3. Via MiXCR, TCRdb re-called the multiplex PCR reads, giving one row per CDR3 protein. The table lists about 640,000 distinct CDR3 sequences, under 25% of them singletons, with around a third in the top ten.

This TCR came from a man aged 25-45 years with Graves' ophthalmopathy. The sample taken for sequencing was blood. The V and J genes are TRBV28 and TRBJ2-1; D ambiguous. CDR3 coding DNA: TGTGCCAGCAGTTTACGGCAGTATTACAATGAGCAGTTCTTC. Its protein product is CASSLRQYYNEQFF.